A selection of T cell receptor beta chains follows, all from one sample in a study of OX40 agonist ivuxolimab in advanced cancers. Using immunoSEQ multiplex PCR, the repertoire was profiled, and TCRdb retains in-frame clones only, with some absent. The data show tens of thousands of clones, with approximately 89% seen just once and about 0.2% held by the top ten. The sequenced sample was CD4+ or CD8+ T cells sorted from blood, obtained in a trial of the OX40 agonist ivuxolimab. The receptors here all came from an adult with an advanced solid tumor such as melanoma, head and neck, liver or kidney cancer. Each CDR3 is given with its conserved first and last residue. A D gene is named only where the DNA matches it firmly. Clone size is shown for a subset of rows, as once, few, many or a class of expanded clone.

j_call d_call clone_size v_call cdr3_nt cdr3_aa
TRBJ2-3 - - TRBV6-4 TGTGCCAGCAGCCCACTAGGGGGCACAGATACGCAGTATTTT CASSPLGGTDTQYF
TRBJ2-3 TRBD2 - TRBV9 TGTGCCAGCAGCGTAGTTAGCGGGCGCACCACAGATACGCAGTATTTT CASSVVSGRTTDTQYF
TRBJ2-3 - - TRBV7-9 TGTGCCAGCAGCTCCACTGAAACAGATACGCAGTATTTT CASSSTETDTQYF
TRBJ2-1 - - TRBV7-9 TGTGCCAGCATACAGAGCTCCTACAATGAGCAGTTCTTC CASIQSSYNEQFF
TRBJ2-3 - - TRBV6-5 TGTGCCAGCAGTTACTCGTTACAGGTTCAGACAGATACGCAGTATTTT CASSYSLQVQTDTQYF
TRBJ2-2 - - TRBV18 TGTGCCAGCTCACCGGTAGTCCGAGTAACCGGGGAGCTGTTTTTT CASSPVVRVTGELFF
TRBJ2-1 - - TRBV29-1 TGCAGCGTGGTGGTCTACAATGAGCAGTTCTTC CSVVVYNEQFF
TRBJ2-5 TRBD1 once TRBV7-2 TGTGCCAGCAGCACCCAACTCACAGGGGGTGAAGAGACCCAGTACTTC CASSTQLTGGEETQYF
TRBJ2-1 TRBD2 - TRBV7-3 TGTGCCAGCAGCTTACGTGGGGCGGGAGTAGTCTTCAATGAGCAGTTCTTC CASSLRGAGVVFNEQFF
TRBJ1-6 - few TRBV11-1 TGTGCCAGCAGCTTTGGAAATTCACCCCTCCACTTT CASSFGNSPLHF
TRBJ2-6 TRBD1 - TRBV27 TGTGCCAGCAGAAGCCGGGACAGGGGGCTCAGGGTAGCTGGGGCCAACGTCCTGACTTTC CASRSRDRGLRVAGANVLTF
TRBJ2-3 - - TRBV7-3 TGTGCCAGCAGCTTATTGGGGCAGGGTTCAGATACGCAGTATTTT CASSLLGQGSDTQYF
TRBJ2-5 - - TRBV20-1 TGCAGTGCTACGGGGCAAGAGACCCAGTACTTC CSATGQETQYF
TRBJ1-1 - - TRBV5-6 TGTGCCAGCAGCTTCTACAGTACCAACACTGAAGCTTTCTTT CASSFYSTNTEAFF
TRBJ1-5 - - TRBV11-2 TGTGCCAGCAGCTTAGCCCCTAGCAATCAGCCCCAGCATTTT CASSLAPSNQPQHF
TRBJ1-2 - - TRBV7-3 TGTGCCAGCAGCTTAGGTTCAGGTCAAGGCTACACCTTC CASSLGSGQGYTF
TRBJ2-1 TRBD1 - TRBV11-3 TGTGCCAGCAGCCCAGGACAGGGGGCCAACAATGAGCAGTTCTTC CASSPGQGANNEQFF
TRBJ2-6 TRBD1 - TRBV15 TGTGCCACCAGCGGCACTCTCGGACAGGGTGTGGGGGCCAACGTCCTGACTTTC CATSGTLGQGVGANVLTF
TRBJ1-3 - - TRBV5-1 TGCGCCAGCAGCTTGGGCTCAACAGGAAACACCATATATTTT CASSLGSTGNTIYF
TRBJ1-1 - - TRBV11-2 TGTGCCAGCAGCTTACCGGGGGCGACTGAAGCTTTCTTT CASSLPGATEAFF
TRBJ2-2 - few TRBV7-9 TGTGCCAGCAGCTTAAGTATACCCGGGGATATTACGGACACCGGGGAGCTGTTTTTT CASSLSIPGDITDTGELFF
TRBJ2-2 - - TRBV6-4 TGTGCCAGCCGGCCCTCGCCGTCTCGGGAGCTGTTTTTT CASRPSPSRELFF